These T cell receptor beta chains were read from a single sample in a study of T cells expressing NK-cell markers. One entry per CDR3 protein, without DNA, is what TCRdb gives after re-calling the 5' RACE reads. The sample totals about 180,000 distinct CDR3 sequences. Sequencing was performed on blood T cells: a sorted CD56 or NKG2C T cell subset, CD4+ or CD8+ T cells, or bulk PBMC T cells (not recorded which). These receptors were obtained from a woman between 18 and 70 years old in good health. Both conserved end residues are part of each CDR3. The order of the fields is J gene, V gene, CDR3 protein.

j_call: TRBJ2-7
v_call: TRBV5-1
cdr3_aa: CASSSGTSGTSYEQYF

j_call: TRBJ2-1
v_call: TRBV2
cdr3_aa: CASRVDRGGYNEQFF

j_call: TRBJ1-2
v_call: TRBV6-2/TRBV6-3
cdr3_aa: CASSTRSYGYTF

j_call: TRBJ2-1
v_call: TRBV20-1
cdr3_aa: CSARERTPGLGRNEQFF

j_call: TRBJ1-2
v_call: TRBV20-1
cdr3_aa: CSAEGRTYGYTF

j_call: TRBJ2-7
v_call: TRBV5-1
cdr3_aa: CASSLAQGGVQFYEQYF

j_call: TRBJ2-7
v_call: TRBV5-1
cdr3_aa: CASSYKTSGGQSSYEQYF

j_call: TRBJ2-3
v_call: TRBV27
cdr3_aa: CASSFRREGTDTQYF

j_call: TRBJ2-5
v_call: TRBV20-1
cdr3_aa: CSARETLSTGRETQYF

j_call: TRBJ2-1
v_call: TRBV7-8
cdr3_aa: CASSQPQGNNEQFF

j_call: TRBJ1-2
v_call: TRBV5-1
cdr3_aa: CASSPGTGSYGYTF

j_call: TRBJ1-1
v_call: TRBV29-1
cdr3_aa: CSVARRGAEAFF